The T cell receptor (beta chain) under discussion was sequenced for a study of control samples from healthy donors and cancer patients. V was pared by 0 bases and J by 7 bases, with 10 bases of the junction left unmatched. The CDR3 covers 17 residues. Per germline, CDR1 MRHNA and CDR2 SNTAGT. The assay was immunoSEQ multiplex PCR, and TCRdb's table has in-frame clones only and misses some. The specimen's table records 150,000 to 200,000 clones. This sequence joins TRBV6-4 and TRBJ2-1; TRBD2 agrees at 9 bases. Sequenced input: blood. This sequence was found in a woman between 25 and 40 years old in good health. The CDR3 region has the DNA TGTGCCAGCAGTGACTCCTTTGGCGGGGGGGCCTTTAATGAGCAGTTCTTC. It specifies CASSDSFGGGAFNEQFF.